Below, 14 T cell receptor beta chains from the same sample are listed, as sequenced in a study of blood T cell repertoires in COVID-19. Assay used: immunoSEQ multiplex PCR; TCRdb lists only in-frame clones, some missing. Of 350,000 to 450,000 clones listed, 80% to 90% are singletons. The source material was peripheral blood. The receptors shown here come from a woman aged 55 to 70 with COVID-19, enrolled during active disease.

The CDR3 loop is CAWHQGMNTEAFF. CDR3 DNA: TGTGCCTGGCACCAGGGCATGAACACTGAAGCTTTCTTT. The genes are TRBV30 and TRBJ1-1; maybe TRBD1 (5 bases). The CDR3 runs to 13 residues. CDR1 is GTSNPN and CDR2 is SVGIG in the germline V gene (reference sequence). The V end lost 5 bases, the J end lost 0 bases, and 10 bases lay between the germline ends.

V usage is TRBV5-1 and J usage is TRBJ1-6, with TRBD1 matching 9 bases. V lost 4 bases to trimming and J lost 7 bases; unmatched junction nucleotides: 3. Germline V CDR1 and CDR2: SGHRS, YFSETQ. The CDR3 runs 14 residues. The CDR3 loop is CASSQGQGNSPLHF. CDR3 coding DNA: TGCGCCAGCAGCCAGGGACAGGGCAATTCACCCCTCCACTTT.

The gene calls are TRBV4-1 and TRBJ1-4, with D tentatively TRBD1 (5 bases). The V gene lost 1 base and the J gene lost 4 bases, with 13 bases spanning the gap. Germline CDR1 reads MGHRA; CDR2 reads YSYEKL. The CDR3 runs 16 residues. CDR3 nucleotides: TGCGCCAGCAGCCAAGGACAGTGGGGTCTTAATGAAAAACTGTTTTTT. It specifies CASSQGQWGLNEKLFF.

The chain is built from TRBV4-2 and TRBJ1-6; 7 bases are a match to TRBD1. The CDR3 length is 17 residues. The V gene end was trimmed by 6 bases and the J gene end by 13 bases; junction bases not matched to a gene: 21. Germline V gene lookup returns CDR1 LGHNA and CDR2 YNFKEQ. For the CDR3, the DNA is TGTGCCAGCAGTGACTCCGGGACAGCGGCTGAGTGGGCGCCCCTCCACTTT. Protein product: CASSDSGTAAEWAPLHF.

V usage is TRBV5-1 and J usage is TRBJ2-7; 11 positions match TRBD2. The CDR3 spans 16 residues. Germline CDR1 reads SGHRS; CDR2 reads YFSETQ. J lost 6 bases, V lost 4 bases, and 12 bases had no gene match. CDR3 loop: CASSPRITSGGGEQYF. CDR3 sequence (DNA): TGCGCCAGCAGCCCCCGTATCACTAGCGGGGGCGGCGAGCAGTACTTC.

This chain links TRBV5-1 with TRBJ2-3, with TRBD2 as a possible D gene (6 bases). In germline, CDR1 is SGHRS, CDR2 YFSETQ. The CDR3 runs 16 residues. V lost 0 bases to trimming and J lost 2 bases, with 13 bases between them. The CDR3 coding sequence is TGCGCCAGCAGCTTGGCATATCGGGGGACCACAGATACGCAGTATTTT. Translating gives CASSLAYRGTTDTQYF.

This chain connects TRBV2 to TRBJ2-6; D remains ambiguous. The V gene lost 6 bases and the J gene lost 1 base, with 4 bases spanning the gap. The germline V gene has CDR1 SNHLY and CDR2 FYNNEI. This CDR3 has 13 amino acids. The CDR3 sequence: CASRSSGANVLTF. The CDR3 DNA sequence: TGTGCCAGCAGGAGTTCTGGGGCCAACGTCCTGACTTTC.

This sequence joins TRBV28 and TRBJ2-7; maybe TRBD1 (7 bases). Germline V lookup: CDR1 MDHEN, CDR2 SYDVKM. Trimming left V 2 bases short and J 0 bases short, with 11 bases between. The CDR3 is made up of 15 amino acids. For the CDR3, the DNA is TGTGCCAGCAGTTTACGCCAGGGGGGCTCCTACGAGCAGTACTTC. It codes for CASSLRQGGSYEQYF.

The rearrangement joins TRBV19 to TRBJ1-2; D is undetermined. The CDR3 has 12 residues. The V end lost 9 bases, the J end lost 7 bases, and 15 bases lay between the germline ends. Germline V gives CDR1 LNHDA, CDR2 SQIVND (reference sequence). CDR3 in amino acids: CASQTRASGYTF. The DNA of the CDR3 is TGTGCCAGCCAGACTAGGGCCTCTGGCTACACCTTC.

The V and J genes are TRBV19 and TRBJ1-6, with D tentatively TRBD1 (6 bases). Germline values: CDR1 LNHDA, CDR2 SQIVND (reference sequence). Trimming pared 4 bases from V and 7 bases from J, leaving 17 bases between. This CDR3 spans 16 amino acids. CDR3 loop: CASSRSGTLKNSPLHF. The DNA of the CDR3 is TGTGCCAGTAGTAGATCCGGGACACTGAAAAATTCACCCCTCCACTTT.

This chain connects TRBV6-5 to TRBJ2-2, with a tentative D call TRBD1 (5 bases). Germline V CDR1 and CDR2: MNHEY, SVGAGI. The CDR3 runs 15 residues. Deletions cut 5 bases from V and 3 bases from J, with 13 bases between. CDR3 protein: CASSRQGVHTGELFF. The CDR3 DNA sequence: TGTGCCAGCAGTAGGCAGGGCGTACACACCGGGGAGCTGTTTTTT.

The V and J genes are TRBV20-1 and TRBJ2-6; either TRBD1 or TRBD2 may supply D (6 bases each). This CDR3 is built from 15 residues. With 3 bases removed from V and 1 base from J, the gap between germline ends came to 10 bases. CDR1 and CDR2 from the germline V gene are DFQATT and SNEGSKA (reference sequence). The CDR3 sequence: CSASEGGSGANVLTF. The CDR3 DNA is TGCAGTGCTAGTGAGGGGGGATCTGGGGCCAACGTCCTGACTTTC.

J is TRBJ2-1 and V is TRBV9, with TRBD2 matching over 9 bases. This CDR3 has 15 amino acids. Germline V lookup: CDR1 SGDLS, CDR2 YYNGEE. Losses at the gene ends were 3 bases for V and 3 bases for J; bases not matched to a gene: 4. In DNA, the CDR3 is TGTGCCAGCAGCGAGACTAGCGGAGACTACAATGAGCAGTTCTTC. It specifies CASSETSGDYNEQFF. The full variable domain, its missing parts supplied by reference TRBV9 and TRBJ2-1, is DSGVTQTPKHLITATGQRVTLRCSPRSGDLSVYWYQQSLDQGLQFLIQYYNGEERAKGNILERFSAQQFPDLHSELNLSSLELGDSALYFCASSETSGDYNEQFFGPGTRLTVL.

The chain carries TRBV9 and TRBJ1-6; 7 nucleotides match TRBD1. Germline CDR1 and CDR2: SGDLS and YYNGEE. CDR3 size: 15 residues. J lost 8 bases, V lost 1 base, and 6 bases had no gene match. CDR3 DNA sequence: TGTGCCAGCAGCGTAACAGGGGTTGTGGATTCACCCCTCCACTTT. Translation gives CASSVTGVVDSPLHF.